Each of the 22 T cell receptor beta chains below was sequenced from the same sample in a study of control samples from healthy donors and cancer patients (dated by TCRdb to about 2020). The library was produced with the immunoSEQ multiplex PCR assay. TCRdb mirrors the immuneACCESS table, restricted to in-frame sequences. Some clones are absent from its copies; in checked studies, under half trace to an unresolved V gene, and the reason for the others is unknown. This sample holds some 210,000 clones; roughly nine tenths were observed only once. Clones ranked in the top ten supply less than 2% of the sample. The sequencing input was blood. Source of these receptors: a young man in good health.

The chain employs TRBV5-1 and TRBJ1-1, with 7 bases matching TRBD1. The CDR3 contains 15 residues. J gave up 2 bases and V 3 bases, and 7 bases lay outside the gene matches. Germline CDR1 reads SGHRS; CDR2 reads YFSETQ. The CDR3 bases are TGCGCCAGCAGCTACACGGGACAGATTAACACTGAAGCTTTCTTT. Residues: CASSYTGQINTEAFF.

The chain joins TRBV30 to TRBJ1-4, with TRBD1 matching over 7 bases. The ends lost 2 bases at V and 4 bases at J; junction bases unmatched: 4. This CDR3 has 14 residues. Per germline, CDR1 GTSNPN and CDR2 SVGIG (reference sequence). The CDR3 nucleotides are TGTGCCTGGAGTCCTACAGGGGTTAATGAAAAACTGTTTTTT. Its translation: CAWSPTGVNEKLFF.

The chain employs TRBV27 and TRBJ1-2; 8 bases align to TRBD1. This CDR3 contains 15 residues. Per the germline V gene, CDR1 is MNHEY and CDR2 is SMNVEV (reference sequence). The V segment lost 7 bases and the J segment 7 bases; nucleotides outside the gene matches: 14. In nucleotides, the CDR3 is TGTGCCAGCACACGGGCGGCAGGGGGCGTCTCTGGCTACACCTTC. The encoded protein is CASTRAAGGVSGYTF.

This rearrangement joins TRBV6-1 to TRBJ1-2; the D gene is possibly TRBD1 (5 bases). Germline V lookup: CDR1 MNHNS, CDR2 SASEGT. CDR3 size: 16 residues. Trimming cost V 0 bases and J 4 bases, with 15 bases left between them. The CDR3 bases are TGTGCCAGCAGTGAAGCGCTTCAGGGAGTAGGCTATGGCTACACCTTC. Translated, it gives CASSEALQGVGYGYTF.

This chain links TRBV6-6 with TRBJ1-2; D may be TRBD1 (5 bases). Germline CDR1 reads MNHNY; CDR2 reads SVGAGI (reference sequence). V lost 5 bases and J 7 bases, leaving 17 bases between the germline ends. CDR3 length: 14 amino acids. The CDR3 here is CASSASGPGGGYTF. DNA of the CDR3: TGTGCCAGCAGTGCCTCGGGACCTGGAGGTGGCTACACCTTC.

The chain has TRBV6-5 and TRBJ2-5, with 10 bases that match TRBD1. J lost 1 base, V lost 7 bases, and 3 bases had no gene match. CDR1 and CDR2 from the germline V gene are MNHEY and SVGAGI. The CDR3 totals 14 residues. CDR3: CASKDRGIQETQYF. Written as DNA, the CDR3 is TGTGCCAGCAAGGACAGGGGGATCCAAGAGACCCAGTACTTC.

The genes are TRBV4-2 and TRBJ2-3; D may be TRBD2 (6 bases). This CDR3 is built from 18 residues. Germline-derived CDR1 and CDR2 are LGHNA and YNFKEQ. V lost 1 base, J lost 3 bases, and 20 bases lay in between. In DNA form, the CDR3 reads TGTGCCAGCAGCCAAGGCTCTCCCGGGGGACGCTCTACAGATACGCAGTATTTT. It yields the protein CASSQGSPGGRSTDTQYF.

The chain links TRBV29-1 to TRBJ1-5, with 8 bases lining up with TRBD1. This CDR3 contains 15 residues. V shed 1 base and J 11 bases; nucleotides not matched to a gene: 13. Germline-derived CDR1 and CDR2 are SQVTM and ANQGSEA. DNA for the CDR3: TGCAGCGTTGAAGTTCCGTCCCGGGACAGGTCCGCCCAGCATTTT. Translating gives CSVEVPSRDRSAQHF.

The chain couples TRBV6-1 to TRBJ1-2; D remains ambiguous. V shed 1 base and J shed 2 bases, with 8 bases lying between them. Looked up from germline, CDR1 is MNHNS and CDR2 is SASEGT. This CDR3 region has 14 residues. CDR3 loop: CASSEGPINYGYTF. The CDR3 nucleotides read TGTGCCAGCAGTGAAGGACCGATCAACTATGGCTACACCTTC.

This chain links TRBV6-5 with TRBJ1-5, with no clear D. With 4 bases removed from V and 0 bases from J, the gap between germline ends came to 7 bases. Per the germline V gene, CDR1 is MNHEY and CDR2 is SVGAGI. The length of the CDR3 is 14 residues. CDR3 DNA: TGTGCCAGCAGTTTCGGTTATAGCAATCAGCCCCAGCATTTT. Protein sequence: CASSFGYSNQPQHF.

CDR3 bases: TGTGCCAGCAGCTGGACAGGGATGAACACTGAAGCTTTCTTT. It translates to CASSWTGMNTEAFF. The gene calls are TRBV7-2 and TRBJ1-1, with 8 bases identical to TRBD1. Germline V lookup: CDR1 SGHTA, CDR2 FQGNSA. The J segment lost 0 bases and the V segment lost 4 bases, leaving 1 base of the junction unmatched. The CDR3 covers 14 residues.

The V and J genes are TRBV11-3 and TRBJ1-6, with TRBD1 as a possible D gene (5 bases). Germline CDR1 is SGHNT and CDR2 is YENEEA. This CDR3 contains 13 residues. Between the trimmed V and J ends, which lost 8 bases and 4 bases, there was a span of 9 bases. This CDR3 is CASAQGYNSPLHF. The CDR3 DNA is TGTGCCAGCGCCCAGGGATATAATTCACCCCTCCACTTT.

The V and J genes are TRBV15 and TRBJ1-1, with D maybe TRBD1 (5 bases). Trimming pared 1 base from V and 5 bases from J, leaving 11 bases between. CDR3 length: 14 amino acids. Germline V gives CDR1 LNHNV, CDR2 YYDKDF (reference sequence). The CDR3 DNA is TGTGCCACCAGCAGAGCTGGTCAGGGTACTGAAGCTTTCTTT. This gives the protein CATSRAGQGTEAFF.

This clone was seen a single time. The V gene is TRBV5-1, the J gene TRBJ1-4; 7 bases line up with TRBD1. With V trimmed by 4 bases and J by 2 bases, 8 bases remained unmatched. The germline V gene has CDR1 SGHRS and CDR2 YFSETQ. The CDR3 covers 16 residues. Written as DNA, the CDR3 is TGCGCCAGCAGCCCTTGGGAGGGACAGACTAATGAAAAACTGTTTTTT. This gives the protein CASSPWEGQTNEKLFF. The full variable domain, its missing parts supplied by reference TRBV5-1 and TRBJ1-4, is KAGVTQTPRYLIKTRGQQVTLSCSPISGHRSVSWYQQTPGQGLQFLFEYFSETQRNKGNFPGRFSGRQFSNSRSEMNVSTLELGDSALYLCASSPWEGQTNEKLFFGSGTQLSVL.

CDR3 in DNA: TGCGCCAGCAGCCCCACACAGGGAGTATGGTCTTCTGTGGAAAAACTGTTTTTT. Encoded protein: CASSPTQGVWSSVEKLFF. The V gene is TRBV5-1, the J gene TRBJ1-4, with D maybe TRBD1 (6 bases). V was shortened by 4 bases and J by 8 bases, with 27 bases between the two germline ends. This CDR3 comprises 18 residues. Germline V gene lookup returns CDR1 SGHRS and CDR2 YFSETQ.

The CDR3 DNA reads as TGTGCCAGCAGCTTAGGAGCCTACGAGCAGTACTTC. Translating gives CASSLGAYEQYF. The chain recombines TRBV7-9 with TRBJ2-7; D unresolved. The CDR3 covers 12 residues. V lost 1 base and J 2 bases, leaving 3 bases between the germline ends. From germline, CDR1 is SEHNR and CDR2 FQNEAQ (reference sequence). The full variable domain, completed using reference TRBV7-9 and TRBJ2-7, is DTGVSQNPRHKITKRGQNVTFRCDPISEHNRLYWYRQTLGQGPEFLTYFQNEAQLEKSRLLSDRFSAERPKGSFSTLEIQRTEQGDSAMYLCASSLGAYEQYFGPGTRLTVT.

The chain's CDR3 is CASSEEAGPSAYGYTF. In DNA, the CDR3 is TGTGCCAGCAGTGAGGAGGCCGGTCCTTCAGCCTATGGCTACACCTTC. The chain employs TRBV2 and TRBJ1-2; D not certain. This CDR3 is 16 amino acids long. Germline V gene sequence: CDR1 SNHLY, CDR2 FYNNEI. V was trimmed by 3 bases and J by 4 bases, leaving 18 bases between them. Using reference TRBV2 and TRBJ1-2 for the parts outside the CDR3, the full variable domain is EPEVTQTPSHQVTQMGQEVILRCVPISNHLYFYWYRQILGQKVEFLVSFYNNEISEKSEIFDDQFSVERPDGSNFTLKIRSTKLEDSAMYFCASSEEAGPSAYGYTFGSGTRLTVV.

Only one count was recorded for this clone. The J gene is TRBJ2-3, the V gene TRBV4-1; 7 bases are a match to TRBD1. Germline CDR1 reads MGHRA; CDR2 reads YSYEKL. The CDR3 length is 16 residues. V trimming: 0 bases; J trimming: 2 bases; junction bases outside the gene matches: 5. The DNA for the CDR3 is TGCGCCAGCAGCCAAGATGAGGGGGCCCTCACAGATACGCAGTATTTT. It codes for CASSQDEGALTDTQYF.

The chain couples TRBV7-8 to TRBJ2-1, with TRBD2 matching 7 bases. The CDR3 runs 14 residues. CDR1 is SGHVS, CDR2 FQNEAQ, per germline. V shed 5 bases, J shed 9 bases, and the junction held 10 bases outside the gene matches. The CDR3: CASSTPDGRSEQFF. The CDR3 nucleotides read TGTGCCAGCAGCACGCCCGACGGGAGGAGTGAGCAGTTCTTC.

The chain joins TRBV2 to TRBJ1-2; D remains unclear. Trimming stripped 3 bases from V and 7 bases from J, with 12 bases between. The CDR3 sequence is 13 residues long. Germline CDR1 and CDR2: SNHLY and FYNNEI. The CDR3 loop reads CASSEDSGGGYTF. The CDR3 DNA reads as TGTGCCAGCAGTGAGGATTCGGGAGGTGGCTACACCTTC.

The rearrangement uses TRBV6-4 and TRBJ2-2, with 7 bases fitting TRBD1. Per germline, CDR1 MRHNA and CDR2 SNTAGT. Trimming at V came to 2 bases and at J to 6 bases, leaving 3 bases not matched to a gene. This CDR3 is 14 amino acids long. The CDR3 sequence is CASSDRGQSGELFF. The DNA of the CDR3 is TGTGCCAGCAGTGACAGGGGGCAGTCCGGGGAGCTGTTTTTT.

This clone was counted many times. This chain uses TRBV10-3 with TRBJ2-7; D remains ambiguous. The CDR3 is 14 residues long. The V end lost 0 bases, the J end lost 6 bases, and 12 bases lay between the germline ends. Germline CDR1 and CDR2: ENHRY and SYGVKD. The CDR3 sequence: CAISESQAPLEQYF. The DNA of the CDR3 is TGTGCCATCAGTGAGTCCCAGGCTCCCCTCGAGCAGTACTTC.